These T cell receptor beta chains were read from a single sample in a study of blood T cell repertoires in COVID-19. Only in-frame clones appear in the TCRdb table, and some are missing; sequencing was by immunoSEQ multiplex PCR. The sample lists fewer than 150,000 clones, more than 75% occurring once. The sequenced sample consisted of peripheral blood. These receptor sequences come from a human donor in a cohort sampled during active COVID-19. CDR3s include the opening cysteine and the closing phenylalanine or tryptophan. Each record gives: J gene, D gene, clone size, V gene, CDR3 DNA, CDR3 protein. D genes are given only for firm matches. Only some rows state a clone size, as once, few, many or a class for expanded clones.

j_gene: TRBJ1-6; d_gene: TRBD1; abundance: NA; v_gene: TRBV28; CDR3nt: TGTGCCAGCAGTCCACCAGGGACAGCTAATTCACCCCTCCACTTT; CDR3aa: CASSPPGTANSPLHF
j_gene: TRBJ1-2; d_gene: NA; abundance: NA; v_gene: TRBV6-5; CDR3nt: TGTGCCAGCAGTTCCCGAAGGGGAAACTATGGCTACACCTTC; CDR3aa: CASSSRRGNYGYTF
j_gene: TRBJ1-1; d_gene: NA; abundance: NA; v_gene: TRBV6-6; CDR3nt: TGTGCCAGCAGTTACTCTCTCGGCACTGAAGCTTTCTTT; CDR3aa: CASSYSLGTEAFF
j_gene: TRBJ2-2; d_gene: NA; abundance: NA; v_gene: TRBV7-2; CDR3nt: TGTGCCAGCAGCTTAGACCGCGCGTTCGGGGGCACCGGGGAGCTGTTTTTT; CDR3aa: CASSLDRAFGGTGELFF
j_gene: TRBJ1-5; d_gene: NA; abundance: NA; v_gene: TRBV6-2/TRBV6-3; CDR3nt: TGTGCCAGCAGTTTATACTCAGGCAGCAATCAGCCCCAGCATTTT; CDR3aa: CASSLYSGSNQPQHF
j_gene: TRBJ2-3; d_gene: NA; abundance: once; v_gene: TRBV11-2; CDR3nt: TGTGCCAGCAGACGCCCTGGCAGGGGGGCCGCAGATACGCAGTATTTT; CDR3aa: CASRRPGRGAADTQYF
j_gene: TRBJ2-5; d_gene: TRBD1; abundance: NA; v_gene: TRBV6-5; CDR3nt: TGTGCCAGCAGTCTCGGGACAGGGGGCCGAGAGACCCAGTACTTC; CDR3aa: CASSLGTGGRETQYF
j_gene: TRBJ2-5; d_gene: TRBD2; abundance: few; v_gene: TRBV6-2/TRBV6-3; CDR3nt: TGTGCCAGCAGTTCTAATAGCGGGGGGGAAGAGACCCAGTACTTC; CDR3aa: CASSSNSGGEETQYF
j_gene: TRBJ2-7; d_gene: TRBD2; abundance: NA; v_gene: TRBV28; CDR3nt: TGTGCCAGCAGTTTATCATCCAGCGGGAGCATCTACGAGCAGTACTTC; CDR3aa: CASSLSSSGSIYEQYF
j_gene: TRBJ2-3; d_gene: TRBD2; abundance: once; v_gene: TRBV6-4; CDR3nt: TGTGCCAGCAGTGACGAGGGACTACGAACAGATACGCAGTATTTT; CDR3aa: CASSDEGLRTDTQYF
j_gene: TRBJ1-1; d_gene: NA; abundance: NA; v_gene: TRBV5-1; CDR3nt: TGCGCCAGCAGTGAGGGTACTGAAGCTTTCTTT; CDR3aa: CASSEGTEAFF
j_gene: TRBJ2-1; d_gene: TRBD1; abundance: NA; v_gene: TRBV5-1; CDR3nt: TGCGCCAGCAGCTCCGGGACAGGGATCATCAATGAGCAGTTCTTC; CDR3aa: CASSSGTGIINEQFF
j_gene: TRBJ2-4; d_gene: TRBD1; abundance: NA; v_gene: TRBV28; CDR3nt: TGTGCCAGCAGTACAGGGGTTGTTGCCAAAAACATTCAGTACTTC; CDR3aa: CASSTGVVAKNIQYF
j_gene: TRBJ2-7; d_gene: TRBD1; abundance: NA; v_gene: TRBV5-1; CDR3nt: TGCGCCAGCAGTTTGGCGAGGACAGGCTACTACGAGCAGTACTTC; CDR3aa: CASSLARTGYYEQYF
j_gene: TRBJ2-3; d_gene: NA; abundance: NA; v_gene: TRBV25-1; CDR3nt: TGTGCCAGCAGTGAATATTACGGTACAGATACGCAGTATTTT; CDR3aa: CASSEYYGTDTQYF
j_gene: TRBJ2-7; d_gene: TRBD2; abundance: NA; v_gene: TRBV7-3; CDR3nt: TGTGCCAGCAGCTTAATAGGCGGGGGCTCCTACGAGCAGTACTTC; CDR3aa: CASSLIGGGSYEQYF
j_gene: TRBJ2-4; d_gene: NA; abundance: once; v_gene: TRBV6-6; CDR3nt: TGTGCCAGCACCACCGACGAGGTAAACATTCAGTACTTC; CDR3aa: CASTTDEVNIQYF
j_gene: TRBJ1-1; d_gene: NA; abundance: NA; v_gene: TRBV18; CDR3nt: TGTGCCAGCTCACCAAGGCGTCTAGGAATGAACACTGAAGCTTTCTTT; CDR3aa: CASSPRRLGMNTEAFF
j_gene: TRBJ1-5; d_gene: NA; abundance: once; v_gene: TRBV27; CDR3nt: TGTGCCAGCAGTACAGGGTGGAGCAATCAGCCCCAGCATTTT; CDR3aa: CASSTGWSNQPQHF
j_gene: TRBJ1-4; d_gene: NA; abundance: NA; v_gene: TRBV3-1/TRBV3-2; CDR3nt: TGTGCCAGCAGCCACCCCCTGGAGGAAAAACTGTTTTTT; CDR3aa: CASSHPLEEKLFF
j_gene: TRBJ2-7; d_gene: TRBD2; abundance: NA; v_gene: TRBV10-2; CDR3nt: TGCGCCAGCAGTCGTCGGGGGCCTAGCGGGGTTCCCTACGAGCAGTACTTC; CDR3aa: CASSRRGPSGVPYEQYF
j_gene: TRBJ2-1; d_gene: TRBD2; abundance: NA; v_gene: TRBV23-1; CDR3nt: TGCGCCAGCAGTCAAACAGGGACTAGCGGCCCTTACAATGAGCAGTTCTTC; CDR3aa: CASSQTGTSGPYNEQFF
j_gene: TRBJ2-7; d_gene: TRBD2; abundance: NA; v_gene: TRBV27; CDR3nt: TGTGCCAGCAGTTTCCCCACTTCGAGCGGGAACTACGAGCAGTACTTC; CDR3aa: CASSFPTSSGNYEQYF
j_gene: TRBJ1-1; d_gene: TRBD1; abundance: NA; v_gene: TRBV23-1; CDR3nt: TGCGCCAGCAGTCAATCCTACAGGGGTCTTGAAGCTTTCTTT; CDR3aa: CASSQSYRGLEAFF
j_gene: TRBJ2-1; d_gene: TRBD2; abundance: NA; v_gene: TRBV24-1; CDR3nt: TGTGCCACCAGTGAAACCCCTAGCGGGCCCTCCTACAATGAGCAGTTCTTC; CDR3aa: CATSETPSGPSYNEQFF
j_gene: TRBJ2-5; d_gene: NA; abundance: NA; v_gene: TRBV9; CDR3nt: TGTGCCAGCAGCGTAGTAGGCGGAAAAGAGACCCAGTACTTC; CDR3aa: CASSVVGGKETQYF
j_gene: TRBJ2-7; d_gene: NA; abundance: NA; v_gene: TRBV18; CDR3nt: TGTGCCAGCTCACCGAGGGGGAAATACTACGAGCAGTACTTC; CDR3aa: CASSPRGKYYEQYF
j_gene: TRBJ2-1; d_gene: TRBD2; abundance: NA; v_gene: TRBV7-2; CDR3nt: TGTGCCAGCGGCGGGTTTAGCGGGGGAGGGAACAATGAGCAGTTCTTC; CDR3aa: CASGGFSGGGNNEQFF
j_gene: TRBJ2-1; d_gene: TRBD2; abundance: NA; v_gene: TRBV11-2; CDR3nt: TGTGCCAGCAGCTTAAGAGTCGCGGGACTATACAATGAGCAGTTCTTC; CDR3aa: CASSLRVAGLYNEQFF
j_gene: TRBJ2-7; d_gene: NA; abundance: NA; v_gene: TRBV2; CDR3nt: TGTGCCAGCGGAATTAGCGGTTTTCCCTACGAGCAGTACTTC; CDR3aa: CASGISGFPYEQYF
j_gene: TRBJ1-1; d_gene: NA; abundance: NA; v_gene: TRBV5-1; CDR3nt: TGCGCCAGCAGCCCCCTTTCAGGGAACACTGAAGCTTTCTTT; CDR3aa: CASSPLSGNTEAFF
j_gene: TRBJ2-7; d_gene: NA; abundance: NA; v_gene: TRBV27; CDR3nt: TGTGCCAGCAGTTTCGGGGACATCAGCTCCTACGAGCAGTACTTC; CDR3aa: CASSFGDISSYEQYF
j_gene: TRBJ1-2; d_gene: TRBD1; abundance: NA; v_gene: TRBV30; CDR3nt: TGTGCCTGGGCCGGACAGGGGAAGGTTTTGGCCTATGGCTACACCTTC; CDR3aa: CAWAGQGKVLAYGYTF
j_gene: TRBJ2-1; d_gene: TRBD2; abundance: NA; v_gene: TRBV2; CDR3nt: TGTGCCAGCAGACGACTAGCGGGCACTACCTACAATGAGCAGTTCTTC; CDR3aa: CASRRLAGTTYNEQFF
j_gene: TRBJ2-1; d_gene: NA; abundance: NA; v_gene: TRBV18; CDR3nt: TGTGCCAGCTCAAAAGGAGCCTACAATGAGCAGTTCTTC; CDR3aa: CASSKGAYNEQFF
j_gene: TRBJ2-5; d_gene: TRBD2; abundance: NA; v_gene: TRBV4-1; CDR3nt: TGCGCCAGCAGCCGAGGACTAGCGGTTCGCGAGACCCAGTACTTC; CDR3aa: CASSRGLAVRETQYF
j_gene: TRBJ2-1; d_gene: TRBD2; abundance: few; v_gene: TRBV28; CDR3nt: TGTGCCAGCAGTGGATTAGCGGGAGGCACTGACAATGAGCAGTTCTTC; CDR3aa: CASSGLAGGTDNEQFF
j_gene: TRBJ1-2; d_gene: TRBD1; abundance: few; v_gene: TRBV28; CDR3nt: TGTGCCAGCATCCCCGGGGACAGCGGCTATGGCTACACCTTC; CDR3aa: CASIPGDSGYGYTF
j_gene: TRBJ1-1; d_gene: NA; abundance: NA; v_gene: TRBV6-5; CDR3nt: TGTGCCAGCAGGTACCAATCGACAGTACAGAACACTGAAGCTTTCTTT; CDR3aa: CASRYQSTVQNTEAFF
j_gene: TRBJ2-1; d_gene: TRBD2; abundance: NA; v_gene: TRBV19; CDR3nt: TGTGCCAGTAGTAGGCTAGCGGATTACAATGAGCAGTTCTTC; CDR3aa: CASSRLADYNEQFF
j_gene: TRBJ1-5; d_gene: NA; abundance: NA; v_gene: TRBV6-4; CDR3nt: TGTGCCAGCAGTGAAGACCGACAGGATAGCAATCAGCCCCAGCATTTT; CDR3aa: CASSEDRQDSNQPQHF
j_gene: TRBJ1-2; d_gene: TRBD1; abundance: NA; v_gene: TRBV5-1; CDR3nt: TGCGCCAGCAGCCCAGCCGGCACGAACAGGGGCGCTAACTATGGCTACACCTTC; CDR3aa: CASSPAGTNRGANYGYTF
j_gene: TRBJ2-2; d_gene: NA; abundance: NA; v_gene: TRBV5-1; CDR3nt: TGCGCCAGCAGCTTGGTGGCAGTCCCCAGCACCGGGGAGCTGTTTTTT; CDR3aa: CASSLVAVPSTGELFF
j_gene: TRBJ2-5; d_gene: NA; abundance: NA; v_gene: TRBV7-2; CDR3nt: TGTGCCAGCAGCAGTTCTGGGGGCCGGCGAGGGGAGACCCAGTACTTC; CDR3aa: CASSSSGGRRGETQYF
j_gene: TRBJ1-2; d_gene: NA; abundance: NA; v_gene: TRBV5-6; CDR3nt: TGTGCCAGCAGCTTGGGAGGTGGCTATGGCTACACCTTC; CDR3aa: CASSLGGGYGYTF
j_gene: TRBJ1-2; d_gene: TRBD1; abundance: NA; v_gene: TRBV28; CDR3nt: TGTGCCAGCAGTTTAAGTGACAGGGGGACCTATGGCTACACCTTC; CDR3aa: CASSLSDRGTYGYTF
j_gene: TRBJ2-3; d_gene: NA; abundance: few; v_gene: TRBV3-1/TRBV3-2; CDR3nt: TGTGCCAGCAGCCTACGGGGGTTCGACACAGATACGCAGTATTTT; CDR3aa: CASSLRGFDTDTQYF
j_gene: TRBJ2-1; d_gene: NA; abundance: NA; v_gene: TRBV7-9; CDR3nt: TGTGCCAGCAGCCGGGGGGCGCGAACCAATGAGCAGTTCTTC; CDR3aa: CASSRGARTNEQFF
j_gene: TRBJ2-1; d_gene: NA; abundance: NA; v_gene: TRBV24-1; CDR3nt: TGTGCCACCAGTGATTCTCTGGGGGCGGGAGTTCGATACAATGAGCAGTTCTTC; CDR3aa: CATSDSLGAGVRYNEQFF
j_gene: TRBJ2-7; d_gene: NA; abundance: NA; v_gene: TRBV19; CDR3nt: TGTGCCAGTAGTGGGCGCCGGAGGGATGAGCAGTACTTC; CDR3aa: CASSGRRRDEQYF